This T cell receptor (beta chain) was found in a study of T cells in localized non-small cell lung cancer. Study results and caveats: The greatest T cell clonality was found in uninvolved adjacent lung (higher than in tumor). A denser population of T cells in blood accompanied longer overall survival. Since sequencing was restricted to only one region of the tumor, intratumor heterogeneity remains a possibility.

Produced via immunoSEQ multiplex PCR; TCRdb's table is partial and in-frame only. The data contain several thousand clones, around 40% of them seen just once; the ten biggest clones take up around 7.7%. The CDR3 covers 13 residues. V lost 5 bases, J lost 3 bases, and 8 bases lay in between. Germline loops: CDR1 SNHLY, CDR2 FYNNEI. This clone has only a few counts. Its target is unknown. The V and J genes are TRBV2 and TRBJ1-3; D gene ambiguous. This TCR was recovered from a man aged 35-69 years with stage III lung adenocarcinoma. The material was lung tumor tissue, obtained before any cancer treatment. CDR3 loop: CASSQMVGNTIYF. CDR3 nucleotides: TGTGCCAGCAGTCAGATGGTTGGAAACACCATATATTTT.